Below, 18 T cell receptor beta chains from the same sample are listed, as sequenced in a study of PD-1 blockade in classical Hodgkin lymphoma. Noted time point: cycle 4 day 1 (C4D1), after around six weeks of nivolumab. Brentuximab vedotin exposure varied, and every patient relapsed after autologous stem cell transplantation. Profiled with immunoSEQ multiplex PCR; TCRdb holds only in-frame clones, not every one. The sample has some 96,000 clones, just over 90% seen once; the top ten hold roughly 2%. Sample: peripheral blood mononuclear cells (PBMCs), taken before the fourth cycle of nivolumab. Every receptor here comes from a human donor with classical Hodgkin lymphoma.

This chain links TRBV30 with TRBJ2-1; possibly TRBD1 or TRBD2 for D (6 bases each). Germline V CDR1 and CDR2: GTSNPN, SVGIG (reference sequence). There are 14 residues in the CDR3. V lost 5 bases and J lost 0, with 11 bases in between. The CDR3, as DNA: TGTGCCTGGGGAGGGGGGAGCTCCTACAATGAGCAGTTCTTC. This codes for CAWGGGSSYNEQFF.

The V and J genes are TRBV29-1 and TRBJ1-2; the match to TRBD1 covers 7 bases. The V segment lost 6 bases and the J segment 6 bases; nucleotides outside the gene matches: 10. CDR1 and CDR2 from the germline V gene are SQVTM and ANQGSEA. This CDR3 contains 13 residues. CDR3: CSVELSRGDGYTF. The CDR3 DNA is TGCAGCGTAGAACTATCCAGGGGGGATGGCTACACCTTC. The full variable domain, rest sourced from reference TRBV29-1 and TRBJ1-2, is SAVISQKPSRDICQRGTSLTIQCQVDSQVTMMFWYRQQPGQSLTLIATANQGSEATYESGFVIDKFPISRPNLTFSTLTVSNMSPEDSSIYLCSVELSRGDGYTFGSGTRLTVV.

The V call is TRBV6-5, the J call TRBJ1-2; D is uncertain. Germline CDR1 and CDR2: MNHEY and SVGAGI. This CDR3 contains 15 residues. The V and J ends lost 7 bases and 4 bases respectively, with 19 bases between them. The DNA for the CDR3 is TGTGCCAGCACCTCCCGGGTTGTCGGTGGCTATGGCTACACCTTC. It translates to CASTSRVVGGYGYTF.

The rearrangement uses TRBV7-9 and TRBJ2-2; no reliable D call. Trimming stripped 5 bases from V and 2 bases from J, with 15 bases between. This CDR3 is 16 amino acids long. CDR1 is SEHNR, CDR2 FQNEAQ, per germline (reference sequence). The CDR3 nucleotides read TGTGCCAGCAGCCCCCAGGATTCCCGAAACACCGGGGAGCTGTTTTTT. Residues: CASSPQDSRNTGELFF.

This chain uses TRBV14 with TRBJ2-5; 8 bases line up with TRBD2. This CDR3 is 15 amino acids long. V lost 2 bases and J lost 1; bases outside the gene matches: 3. CDR1 and CDR2 from the germline V gene are SGHDN and FVKESK. In DNA form, the CDR3 reads TGTGCCAGCAGCCAACGGGGGGGTCGCCAAGAGACCCAGTACTTC. It encodes CASSQRGGRQETQYF.

The chain joins TRBV27 to TRBJ2-2, with 12 bases matching TRBD2. This CDR3 is 15 amino acids long. Germline assignment: CDR1 MNHEY and CDR2 SMNVEV (reference sequence). The V and J ends lost 7 bases and 4 bases, in that order; junction bases with no gene match: 4. CDR3: CASTRLAGATGELFF. In DNA, the CDR3 is TGTGCCAGCACAAGACTAGCGGGAGCCACCGGGGAGCTGTTTTTT.

The V call is TRBV14, the J call TRBJ2-1; D is unresolved. Deletions cut 5 bases from V and 0 bases from J, with 11 bases between. This CDR3 spans 15 amino acids. Germline CDR1 SGHDN, CDR2 FVKESK. CDR3 DNA sequence: TGTGCCAGCAGCTGGATACCGAGCTCCTACAATGAGCAGTTCTTC. Its protein product is CASSWIPSSYNEQFF.

J is TRBJ1-1 and V is TRBV5-1, with D hard to call. The V end was cut by 0 bases, the J end by 11 bases, with 14 bases between. The CDR3 consists of 13 residues. The germline CDR1 and CDR2 sequences are SGHRS and YFSETQ. The CDR3 loop reads CASSLAGGPPAFF. The CDR3 DNA follows: TGCGCCAGCAGCTTGGCTGGAGGCCCCCCTGCTTTCTTT.

The chain joins TRBV18 to TRBJ2-7, with TRBD2 matching 16 bases. Germline V gives CDR1 KGHSH, CDR2 LQKENI. This CDR3 contains 16 residues. The V segment lost 5 bases and the J segment 7 bases; nucleotides outside the gene matches: 8. The CDR3 loop is CASSSGLAGGTWEQYF. CDR3 DNA: TGTGCCAGCTCATCGGGACTAGCGGGGGGGACGTGGGAGCAGTACTTC.

This sequence joins TRBV28 and TRBJ2-7, with 9 bases matching TRBD1. The CDR3 runs 13 residues. Looked up from germline, CDR1 is MDHEN and CDR2 is SYDVKM. V gave up 3 bases and J gave up 9 bases; unmatched junction bases: 6. The chain's CDR3 is CASSFTGGAGQYF. CDR3 DNA sequence: TGTGCCAGCAGTTTTACAGGGGGCGCTGGGCAGTACTTC.

This chain links TRBV28 with TRBJ1-4, with D unresolved. Germline V gene data show CDR1 as MDHEN and CDR2 as SYDVKM. This CDR3 contains 14 residues. The germline V and J ends were trimmed by 3 bases and 7 bases, with 12 bases remaining between them. The CDR3 region has the DNA TGTGCCAGCAGTTTTCTGGCGGCCCGTGAAAAACTGTTTTTT. Protein product: CASSFLAAREKLFF.

The rearrangement uses TRBV6-5 and TRBJ2-5, with D possibly TRBD1 on 6 matching bases. The germline gives CDR1 MNHEY, CDR2 SVGAGI. CDR3 length equals 13 residues. The V end was cut by 6 bases, the J end by 9 bases, with 17 bases between. In nucleotides, the CDR3 is TGTGCCAGCAGCCCCCGCAGGGGAGAATCCCAGTACTTC. This sequence encodes CASSPRRGESQYF.

This chain joins TRBV6-4 and TRBJ2-2, with D tentatively TRBD1 (6 bases). The CDR3 length is 14 residues. CDR1 is MRHNA and CDR2 is SNTAGT in the germline V gene. The ends were cut back, 4 bases at V and 5 bases at J, with 11 bases in the middle. The CDR3 here is CASSVLQGTGELFF. The DNA of the CDR3 is TGTGCCAGCAGTGTGCTCCAGGGGACCGGGGAGCTGTTTTTT.

This clone showed up just a few times. The chain employs TRBV28 and TRBJ1-3; no firm D call. The germline gives CDR1 MDHEN, CDR2 SYDVKM. This CDR3 contains 15 residues. Trimming took 4 bases from V and 2 from J, leaving 12 bases between them. The CDR3 nucleotides are TGTGCCAGCAGTTCAATCGGCTGGACTGGAAACACCATATATTTT. Protein sequence: CASSSIGWTGNTIYF.

J is TRBJ2-2 and V is TRBV27, with a tentative D call TRBD1 (6 bases). The V and J ends lost 5 bases and 6 bases respectively, with 16 bases between them. CDR1 is MNHEY, CDR2 SMNVEV, per germline (reference sequence). The CDR3 runs 15 residues. The CDR3 coding sequence is TGTGCCAGCAGTCCACAGGGTTCTAGTCCCGGGGAGCTGTTTTTT. Translation: CASSPQGSSPGELFF.

This chain joins TRBV21-1 and TRBJ1-3; TRBD1 is taken as the D call from the table, unchecked against the DNA. TRBV21-1 is noted as a pseudogene. The CDR3 loop spans 15 amino acids. The CDR3 coding sequence is TGTGCCAGCAGCAAAGCTGGGACAGGTGGAAACACCATATATTTT. Translated, it gives CASSKAGTGGNTIYF.

V is TRBV28 and J is TRBJ2-5; 7 nucleotides align to TRBD1. With V trimmed by 5 bases and J by 2 bases, 2 bases remained unmatched. CDR1 and CDR2 (germline): MDHEN, SYDVKM. The CDR3 has 13 amino acids. The CDR3 bases are TGTGCCAGCAGTGAGACAGGGCAAGAGACCCAGTACTTC. It translates to CASSETGQETQYF. Based on the CDR3 plus reference TRBV28 and TRBJ2-5, the full variable domain is DVKVTQSSRYLVKRTGEKVFLECVQDMDHENMFWYRQDPGLGLRLIYFSYDVKMKEKGDIPEGYSVSREKKERFSLILESASTNQTSMYLCASSETGQETQYFGPGTRLLVL.

This sequence joins TRBV5-4 and TRBJ2-1; TRBD2 aligns across 8 bases. CDR3 size: 15 residues. Germline assignment: CDR1 SGHNT and CDR2 YYREEE (reference sequence). The V and J ends lost 2 bases and 7 bases, in that order; junction bases with no gene match: 8. The CDR3, as DNA: TGTGCCAGCAGCTTAAAGCGGGAGTCGGGGAATGAGCAGTTCTTC. As protein: CASSLKRESGNEQFF.